The present entry profiles one T cell receptor beta chain with its context. Profiled with immunoSEQ multiplex PCR; TCRdb holds only in-frame clones, not every one. Here the sample spans roughly 40,000 clones, roughly 84% being singletons. CDR1 LNHDA and CDR2 SQIVND come from the germline V gene (reference sequence). V was clipped by 6 bases and J by 6 bases; unmatched bases: 7. This CDR3 region has 13 residues. These data come from a study of blood T cell repertoires in COVID-19. The sequence came from a man aged 65 to 79 with acute or convalescent COVID-19. The sequenced sample consisted of peripheral blood. The chain couples TRBV19 to TRBJ1-2; 7 nucleotides align to TRBD1. The CDR3 spells CASRDPGQDGYTF. CDR3 nucleotide sequence: TGTGCCAGTAGAGACCCAGGACAGGATGGCTACACCTTC.